The 24 T cell receptor beta chains in this list originate from one sample, sequenced in a study of blood T cell repertoires in COVID-19. Method: immunoSEQ multiplex PCR; TCRdb's copy keeps in-frame clones and lacks some. The sample has 120,000 to 150,000 clones, 79% seen once. Sequenced material: peripheral blood. The origin of the receptors is a man between 50 and 59 years old with active or convalescent COVID-19.

This clone was detected a few times. The chain couples TRBV6-2 or TRBV6-3 to TRBJ1-2; TRBD1 matches at 9 bases. CDR3 length: 13 amino acids. Looked up from germline, CDR1 is MNHEY and CDR2 is SVGEGT. The V and J ends lost 5 bases and 4 bases, in that order; junction bases with no gene match: 2. The CDR3 coding sequence is TGTGCCAGCAGTGGGACAGGGAGCTATGGCTACACCTTC. Its translation is CASSGTGSYGYTF.

The chain carries TRBV5-4 and TRBJ2-7; 11 positions agree with TRBD2. V lost 0 bases and J lost 7; bases outside the gene matches: 6. This CDR3 comprises 15 residues. The germline CDR1 and CDR2 sequences are SGHNT and YYREEE (reference sequence). CDR3 in DNA: TGTGCCAGCAGCTTGGCTAGCGGGAGGCCACGGGAGCAGTACTTC. Its translation: CASSLASGRPREQYF. The full variable domain, its missing parts supplied by reference TRBV5-4 and TRBJ2-7, is ETGVTQSPTHLIKTRGQQVTLRCSSQSGHNTVSWYQQALGQGPQFIFQYYREEENGRGNFPPRFSGLQFPNYSSELNVNALELDDSALYLCASSLASGRPREQYFGPGTRLTVT.

The CDR3 loop reads CASSLRWGADTQYF. The CDR3 DNA follows: TGCGCCAGCAGCTTGAGGTGGGGGGCAGATACGCAGTATTTT. The chain employs TRBV5-1 and TRBJ2-3; D may be TRBD2 (6 bases). V was cut by 1 base and J by 4 bases, with 10 bases left in between. Germline V gene lookup returns CDR1 SGHRS and CDR2 YFSETQ. This CDR3 contains 14 residues.

This rearrangement joins TRBV9 to TRBJ2-5, with TRBD2 identical over 8 bases. CDR3 length equals 15 residues. The ends lost 7 bases at V and 5 bases at J; junction bases unmatched: 13. In germline, CDR1 is SGDLS, CDR2 YYNGEE. The CDR3 bases are TGTGCCAGCCACGCGGGGGCGGGAGGTTGGGAGACCCAGTACTTC. It specifies CASHAGAGGWETQYF.

This chain uses TRBV7-8 with TRBJ1-5; no definite D call. There are 13 residues in the CDR3. The V end was cut by 5 bases, the J end by 7 bases, with 12 bases between. Looked up from germline, CDR1 is SGHVS and CDR2 is FQNEAQ. The CDR3 region is CASSPSRSQPQHF. The CDR3 bases are TGTGCCAGCAGCCCCTCGAGGAGCCAGCCCCAGCATTTT. The full variable domain, completed using reference TRBV7-8 and TRBJ1-5, is GAGVSQSPRYKVAKRGQDVALRCDPISGHVSLFWYQQALGQGPEFLTYFQNEAQLDKSGLPSDRFFAERPEGSVSTLKIQRTQQEDSAVYLCASSPSRSQPQHFGDGTRLSIL.

V usage is TRBV5-1 and J usage is TRBJ2-3; 7 nucleotides line up with TRBD1. Germline V lookup: CDR1 SGHRS, CDR2 YFSETQ. The CDR3 covers 15 residues. Trimming cost V 1 base and J 2 bases; bases outside gene matches: 4. CDR3 nucleotide sequence: TGCGCCAGCAGCTTGTTGGGACAGTACACAGATACGCAGTATTTT. Translated, it gives CASSLLGQYTDTQYF. Drawing the rest from reference TRBV5-1 and TRBJ2-3, the complete variable domain is KAGVTQTPRYLIKTRGQQVTLSCSPISGHRSVSWYQQTPGQGLQFLFEYFSETQRNKGNFPGRFSGRQFSNSRSEMNVSTLELGDSALYLCASSLLGQYTDTQYFGPGTRLTVL.

DNA for the CDR3: TGCAGCGTTACCTTTAACGGGGACACCAATCAGCCCCAGCATTTT. Protein: CSVTFNGDTNQPQHF. This chain uses TRBV29-1 with TRBJ1-5, with D maybe TRBD1 (6 bases). V was trimmed by 5 bases and J by 3 bases, leaving 17 bases between them. The CDR3 is 15 amino acids. CDR1 SQVTM and CDR2 ANQGSEA come from the germline V gene.

The genes are TRBV28 and TRBJ1-4; 10 bases match TRBD1. This CDR3 comprises 16 residues. Trimming took 4 bases from V and 5 from J; bases not matched to a gene: 7. Germline CDR1 MDHEN, CDR2 SYDVKM. The CDR3: CASSSFRDRGNEKLFF. The CDR3 DNA is TGTGCCAGCAGTTCATTCCGGGACAGGGGCAATGAAAAACTGTTTTTT.

V is TRBV7-3 and J is TRBJ2-1; D is possibly TRBD1 (6 bases). Trimming shortened V by 5 bases and J by 6 bases, and 14 bases separated the two germline ends. Germline V lookup: CDR1 SGHTA, CDR2 FQGTGA. The CDR3 consists of 14 residues. The CDR3, as DNA: TGTGCCAGCAGCCGAATAGGGGGTTTCAATGAGCAGTTCTTC. It is translated as CASSRIGGFNEQFF.

The chain uses TRBV7-3 and TRBJ1-1, with unresolved D. Trimming removed 2 bases at V and 1 base at J, with 5 bases between. CDR1 and CDR2 (germline): SGHTA, FQGTGA. This CDR3 region has 13 residues. The CDR3 DNA sequence: TGTGCCAGCAGCTTAGGCACGAACACTGAAGCTTTCTTT. Residues: CASSLGTNTEAFF.

The chain carries TRBV3-1 (or the pseudogene TRBV3-2) and TRBJ2-1; weak D call: TRBD2 (6 bases). Germline V gene sequence: CDR1 LGHDT, CDR2 YNNKEL (reference sequence). The CDR3 is 14 amino acids. V was shortened by 4 bases and J by 6 bases, with 13 bases between the two germline ends. CDR3 DNA: TGTGCCAGCAGCCTCCGAACTAGCAGCAATGAGCAGTTCTTC. Residues: CASSLRTSSNEQFF.

This rearrangement joins TRBV7-8 to TRBJ2-7; D possibly corresponds to TRBD1 (5 bases). Germline assignment: CDR1 SGHVS and CDR2 FQNEAQ. This CDR3 is built from 16 residues. V was pared by 5 bases and J by 1 base, with 18 bases between. The CDR3 region has the DNA TGTGCCAGCAGCCTAAGGTCGACAGCAGCTTCCTACGAGCAGTACTTC. Amino acids: CASSLRSTAASYEQYF.

This rearrangement joins TRBV7-9 to TRBJ2-7, with 9 bases matching TRBD1. Germline CDR1 and CDR2: SEHNR and FQNEAQ (reference sequence). The trim removed 5 bases at V and 6 bases at J, leaving 14 bases unmatched. The CDR3 contains 16 residues. This chain's CDR3 is CASSVPGQGGLGEQYF. The CDR3 DNA sequence: TGTGCCAGCAGCGTCCCGGGACAGGGTGGCTTGGGCGAGCAGTACTTC.

The genes are TRBV18 and TRBJ2-5, with TRBD1 matching 8 bases. This CDR3 has 15 residues. Germline CDR1 reads KGHSH; CDR2 reads LQKENI. Losses at the gene ends were 3 bases for V and 1 base for J; bases not matched to a gene: 4. The CDR3 protein is CASSPETGVQETQYF. The DNA for the CDR3 is TGTGCCAGCTCACCCGAGACAGGGGTCCAAGAGACCCAGTACTTC.

The chain recombines TRBV4-1 with TRBJ2-7; possible D gene TRBD1, 5 bases. Germline values: CDR1 MGHRA, CDR2 YSYEKL. The length of the CDR3 is 12 residues. V gave up 4 bases and J gave up 5 bases, with 9 bases separating them. CDR3 in DNA: TGCGCCAGCAGCCCCCAGGGTCACGAGCAGTACTTC. Residues: CASSPQGHEQYF.

There are a few counts of this clone. The V call is TRBV3-1 (or the pseudogene TRBV3-2), the J call TRBJ1-1, with D possibly being TRBD1 (5 bases). V lost 7 bases to trimming and J lost 1 base, with 19 bases between them. The CDR3 loop spans 16 amino acids. CDR1 and CDR2 from the germline V gene are LGHDT and YNNKEL (reference sequence). The CDR3 here is CASTPPGKVSNTEAFF. The CDR3 coding sequence is TGTGCCAGCACCCCCCCAGGGAAGGTATCGAACACTGAAGCTTTCTTT.

The rearrangement joins TRBV7-9 to TRBJ1-6; a possible D gene is TRBD1 (6 bases). The V gene's germline CDR1 is SEHNR and CDR2 FQNEAQ (reference sequence). The CDR3 covers 14 residues. Trimming left V 6 bases short and J 10 bases short, with 16 bases between. In nucleotides, the CDR3 is TGTGCCAGCAGATACGGGGGGGCGCGATCACCCCTCCACTTT. Amino acids: CASRYGGARSPLHF.

The gene calls are TRBV28 and TRBJ2-2, with TRBD2 identical over 10 bases. The CDR3 spans 17 residues. V dropped 6 bases and J dropped 4; count of bases not matched to a gene: 11. Germline assignment: CDR1 MDHEN and CDR2 SYDVKM. This CDR3 reads CASRLPASGRITGELFF. CDR3 DNA: TGTGCCAGCAGGCTGCCCGCTAGCGGGAGAATCACCGGGGAGCTGTTTTTT.

The chain combines TRBV27 with TRBJ2-7; the match to TRBD2 covers 7 bases. Unmatched junction bases numbered 11, after V lost 5 bases and J lost 4 bases. Looked up from germline, CDR1 is MNHEY and CDR2 is SMNVEV (reference sequence). The CDR3 runs 15 residues. The CDR3 DNA follows: TGTGCCAGCAGTCTTAGGAGGGAGGGGACGTACGAGCAGTACTTC. The encoded protein is CASSLRREGTYEQYF.

This chain connects TRBV3-1 (or the pseudogene TRBV3-2) to TRBJ2-2, with TRBD2 matching over 10 bases. V shed 7 bases and J 4 bases; nucleotides not matched to a gene: 6. CDR1 LGHDT and CDR2 YNNKEL come from the germline V gene (reference sequence). The CDR3 sequence is 15 residues long. The CDR3 loop is CASTAGGLSTGELFF. The CDR3 bases are TGTGCCAGCACAGCGGGAGGGCTGAGCACCGGGGAGCTGTTTTTT.

The V gene is TRBV10-2, the J gene TRBJ2-7, with 9 bases matching TRBD1. This CDR3 spans 10 amino acids. Germline loops: CDR1 WSHSY, CDR2 SAAADI. J lost 13 bases, V lost 5 bases, and 3 bases had no gene match. The CDR3 DNA reads TGCGCCAGCAGTCGGGACAGGGCCTACTTC. This sequence encodes CASSRDRAYF.

The chain employs TRBV29-1 and TRBJ2-7, with 9 bases matching TRBD1. Germline lookup yields CDR1 SQVTM and CDR2 ANQGSEA. The CDR3 runs to 13 residues. V shed 6 bases and J 3 bases; nucleotides not matched to a gene: 6. CDR3 protein: CSVRTGDRYEQYF. In DNA form, the CDR3 reads TGCAGCGTCCGGACAGGGGATCGCTACGAGCAGTACTTC.

This chain links TRBV5-6 with TRBJ2-3, with 7 positions matching TRBD2. V shed 0 bases, J shed 3 bases, and the junction held 7 bases outside the gene matches. This CDR3 has 16 amino acids. Germline V CDR1 and CDR2: SGHDT, YYEEEE. The CDR3 reads CASSLGRGGRTDTQYF. As DNA, the CDR3 is TGTGCCAGCAGCTTGGGCCGGGGAGGGCGGACAGATACGCAGTATTTT.

The J gene is TRBJ1-2, the V gene TRBV5-1; D is possibly TRBD1 (5 bases). Germline loops: CDR1 SGHRS, CDR2 YFSETQ. With 0 bases removed from V and 5 bases from J, the gap between germline ends came to 14 bases. This CDR3 is built from 15 residues. CDR3 in DNA: TGCGCCAGCAGCTTGGGTACAGCAGGGAATTATGGCTACACCTTC. As protein: CASSLGTAGNYGYTF.